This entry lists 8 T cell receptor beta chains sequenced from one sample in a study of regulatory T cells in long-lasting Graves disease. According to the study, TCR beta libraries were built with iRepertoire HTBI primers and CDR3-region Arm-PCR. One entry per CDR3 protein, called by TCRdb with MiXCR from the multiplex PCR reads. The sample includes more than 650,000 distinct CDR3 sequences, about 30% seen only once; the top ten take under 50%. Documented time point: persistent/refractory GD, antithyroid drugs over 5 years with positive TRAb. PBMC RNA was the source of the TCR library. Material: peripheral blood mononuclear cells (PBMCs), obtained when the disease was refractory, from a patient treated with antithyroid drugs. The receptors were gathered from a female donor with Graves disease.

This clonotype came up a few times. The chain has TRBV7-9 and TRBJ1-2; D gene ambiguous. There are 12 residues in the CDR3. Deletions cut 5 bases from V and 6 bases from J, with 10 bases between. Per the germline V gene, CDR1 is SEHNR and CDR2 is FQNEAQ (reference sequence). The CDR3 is CASSQTENGYTF. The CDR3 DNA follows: TGTGCCAGCAGCCAAACCGAAAATGGCTACACCTTC.

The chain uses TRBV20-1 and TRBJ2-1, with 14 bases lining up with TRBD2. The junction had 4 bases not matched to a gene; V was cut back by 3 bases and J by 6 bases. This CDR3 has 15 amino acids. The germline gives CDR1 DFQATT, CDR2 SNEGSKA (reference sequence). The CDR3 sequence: CSARGTSGGRNEQFF. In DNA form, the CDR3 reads TGCAGTGCTAGGGGGACTAGCGGGGGCCGCAATGAGCAGTTCTTC.

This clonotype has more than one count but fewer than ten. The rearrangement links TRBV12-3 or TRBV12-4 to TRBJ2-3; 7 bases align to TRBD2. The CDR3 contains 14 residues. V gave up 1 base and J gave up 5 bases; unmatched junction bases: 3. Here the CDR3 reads CASSLGGRVDTQYF. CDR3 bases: TGTGCCAGCAGTTTAGGTGGGAGGGTAGATACGCAGTATTTT.

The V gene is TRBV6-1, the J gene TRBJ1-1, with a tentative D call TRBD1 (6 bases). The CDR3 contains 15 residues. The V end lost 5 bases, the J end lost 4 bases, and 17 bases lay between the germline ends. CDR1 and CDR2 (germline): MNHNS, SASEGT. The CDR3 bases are TGTGCCAGCAGTCCGCCCCAGGGGCGGATCACTGAAGCTTTCTTT. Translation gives CASSPPQGRITEAFF.

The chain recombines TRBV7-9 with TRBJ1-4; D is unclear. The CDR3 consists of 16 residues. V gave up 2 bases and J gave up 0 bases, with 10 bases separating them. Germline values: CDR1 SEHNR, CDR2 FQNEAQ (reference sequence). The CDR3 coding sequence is TGTGCCAGCAGCTTAAAACTCAGGTCAACTAATGAAAAACTGTTTTTT. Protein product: CASSLKLRSTNEKLFF.

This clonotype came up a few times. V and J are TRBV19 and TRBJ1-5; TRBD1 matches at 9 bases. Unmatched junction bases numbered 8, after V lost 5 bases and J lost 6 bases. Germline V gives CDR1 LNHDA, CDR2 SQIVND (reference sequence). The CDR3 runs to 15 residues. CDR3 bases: TGTGCCAGTAGTGACCGGGACAGGGCGGGTCAGCCCCAGCATTTT. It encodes CASSDRDRAGQPQHF. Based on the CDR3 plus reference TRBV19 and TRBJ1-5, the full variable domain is DGGITQSPKYLFRKEGQNVTLSCEQNLNHDAMYWYRQDPGQGLRLIYYSQIVNDFQKGDIAEGYSVSREKKESFPLTVTSAQKNPTAFYLCASSDRDRAGQPQHFGDGTRLSIL.

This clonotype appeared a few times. The chain's CDR3 is CASTLGGTGRNQPQHF. Written as DNA, the CDR3 is TGTGCCAGCACCCTGGGAGGGACAGGGAGAAATCAGCCCCAGCATTTT. This rearrangement joins TRBV28 to TRBJ1-5; 9 bases are a match to TRBD1. Germline assignment: CDR1 MDHEN and CDR2 SYDVKM. This CDR3 region has 16 residues. V trimming: 7 bases; J trimming: 4 bases; junction bases outside the gene matches: 11.

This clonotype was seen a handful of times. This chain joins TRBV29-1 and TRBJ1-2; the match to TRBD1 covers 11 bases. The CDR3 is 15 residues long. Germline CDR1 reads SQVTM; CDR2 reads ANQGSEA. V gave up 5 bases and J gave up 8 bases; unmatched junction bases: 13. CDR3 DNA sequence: TGCAGCGTTACCGGGACAGGGGGGGGTCATTCGGGCTACACCTTC. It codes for CSVTGTGGGHSGYTF.